These 17 T cell receptor beta chains were sequenced from one sample in a study of OX40 agonist ivuxolimab in advanced cancers. Here immunoSEQ multiplex PCR was the method, and the copy in TCRdb shows in-frame clones only, minus some. The sample records around 66,000 clones, 80% to 90% being singletons. The sequencing here drew on CD4+ or CD8+ T cells sorted from blood, taken in a trial of the OX40 agonist ivuxolimab. The source is an adult with an advanced solid tumor such as melanoma, head and neck, liver or kidney cancer.

The chain links TRBV4-1 to TRBJ2-3; TRBD2 aligns across 15 bases. After removal of 3 bases from V and 3 bases from J, the junction contained 4 bases not matched to a gene. The germline V gene encodes CDR1 MGHRA and CDR2 YSYEKL. CDR3 length equals 17 residues. This CDR3 reads CASSQVGLAGGTDTQYF. The CDR3, as DNA: TGCGCCAGCAGCCAGGTCGGACTAGCGGGAGGGACAGATACGCAGTATTTT.

The chain uses TRBV7-2 and TRBJ2-3; 8 nucleotides align to TRBD2. J was trimmed by 9 bases and V by 5 bases; bases with no gene match: 7. This CDR3 spans 13 amino acids. CDR1 is SGHTA and CDR2 is FQGNSA in the germline V gene. The CDR3 nucleotides read TGTGCCAGCAGCCCTCAGGCGGGAGGAACGCAGTATTTT. It codes for CASSPQAGGTQYF.

J is TRBJ1-4 and V is TRBV7-2; 7 bases line up with TRBD1. Germline V lookup: CDR1 SGHTA, CDR2 FQGNSA. The CDR3 consists of 13 residues. The J segment lost 7 bases and the V segment lost 4 bases, leaving 3 bases of the junction unmatched. This CDR3 reads CASSSYRGEKLFF. The CDR3 nucleotides are TGTGCCAGCAGCTCTTACAGGGGTGAAAAACTGTTTTTT.

The rearrangement links TRBV6-6 to TRBJ1-2; TRBD1 aligns across 9 bases. This CDR3 comprises 14 residues. CDR1 MNHNY and CDR2 SVGAGI come from the germline V gene (reference sequence). Trimming cost V 6 bases and J 1 base; bases outside gene matches: 3. In DNA, the CDR3 is TGTGCCAGCAGATCGGGACAGGGTAACTATGGCTACACCTTC. Its protein product is CASRSGQGNYGYTF.

The chain carries TRBV28 and TRBJ2-4; no clear D gene. V lost 5 bases to trimming and J lost 2 bases, with 7 bases between them. The CDR3 runs to 13 residues. From germline, CDR1 is MDHEN and CDR2 SYDVKM. CDR3 DNA: TGTGCCAGCAGTCGACGAACCAAAAACATTCAGTACTTC. Its protein product is CASSRRTKNIQYF.

For this clone: The junction shows a germline mismatch at one end, possibly a read error. V usage is TRBV15 and J usage is TRBJ1-5; D remains ambiguous. There are 15 residues in the CDR3. CDR1 and CDR2 from the germline V gene are LNHNV and YYDKDF (reference sequence). CDR3 nucleotides: TGTGCCACCAGCAGAGATCGAGGCAGTCGTCAGTCCCAGCATTTT. It is translated as CATSRDRGSRQSQHF.

CDR3 protein: CASSQGLAPYNEQFF. For the CDR3, the DNA is TGTGCCAGCAGTCAGGGACTAGCCCCCTACAATGAGCAGTTCTTC. The rearrangement uses TRBV6-6 and TRBJ2-1; 9 nucleotides match TRBD2. J gave up 2 bases and V 5 bases, and 4 bases lay outside the gene matches. Germline CDR1 and CDR2: MNHNY and SVGAGI (reference sequence). The CDR3 has 15 residues.

This clone was detected only once. CDR3: CASTKGGSNTEAFF. The CDR3 region has the DNA TGTGCCAGCACCAAAGGGGGGTCGAACACTGAAGCTTTCTTT. The chain combines TRBV9 with TRBJ1-1; D might be TRBD1 (6 bases). Germline loops: CDR1 SGDLS, CDR2 YYNGEE. This CDR3 is 14 amino acids long. V dropped 6 bases and J dropped 1 base, with 13 bases sitting between them.

The CDR3 coding sequence is TGTGCCAGCAGTGAAGAGGCCGGGATCGCAGCTTTCTTT. It yields the protein CASSEEAGIAAFF. The chain carries TRBV6-1 and TRBJ1-1; D gene ambiguous. V gave up 1 base and J gave up 10 bases, with 13 bases separating them. The CDR3 is 13 amino acids. Germline-derived CDR1 and CDR2 are MNHNS and SASEGT.

The chain has TRBV29-1 and TRBJ2-3, with 12 bases lining up with TRBD2. Germline CDR1 is SQVTM and CDR2 is ANQGSEA. Trimming at V came to 4 bases and at J to 0 bases, leaving 5 bases not matched to a gene. The CDR3 is 16 residues long. This CDR3 reads CSVGTSGATSTDTQYF. As DNA, the CDR3 is TGCAGCGTTGGGACTAGCGGGGCAACTAGCACAGATACGCAGTATTTT.

The chain combines TRBV5-1 with TRBJ2-7; D uncertain. CDR1 SGHRS and CDR2 YFSETQ come from the germline V gene. There are 14 residues in the CDR3. Between the trimmed V and J ends, which lost 5 bases and 2 bases, there was a span of 14 bases. CDR3 bases: TGCGCCAGCAGATTGAATACCGGCGCCTACGAGCAGTACTTC. Amino acid sequence: CASRLNTGAYEQYF.

The table lists this clone with a count of one. The genes are TRBV9 and TRBJ2-1, with 8 bases matching TRBD2. V shed 2 bases, J shed 7 bases, and the junction held 8 bases outside the gene matches. The CDR3 has 15 amino acids. Germline V gene data show CDR1 as SGDLS and CDR2 as YYNGEE. In DNA, the CDR3 is TGTGCCAGCAGCGTGTCCGGGAGGGCCGGAAATGAGCAGTTCTTC. Residues: CASSVSGRAGNEQFF.

The table lists this clone with a few counts. The chain recombines TRBV15 with TRBJ1-1; TRBD1 is a possible D gene (5 bases). Germline loops: CDR1 LNHNV, CDR2 YYDKDF (reference sequence). The V and J ends lost 0 bases and 7 bases respectively, with 9 bases between them. This CDR3 comprises 13 residues. CDR3 sequence (DNA): TGTGCCACCAGCAGAGATAGTAGGGGTGAAGCTTTCTTT. This gives the protein CATSRDSRGEAFF.

The chain couples TRBV4-2 to TRBJ1-1; D gene ambiguous. V lost 0 bases and J 11 bases, leaving 19 bases between the germline ends. CDR1 and CDR2 from the germline V gene are LGHNA and YNFKEQ. The CDR3 extends over 15 amino acids. In DNA form, the CDR3 reads TGTGCCAGCAGCCAAGAGGGATACGAGGGAAGGGATGCTTTCTTT. Its translation: CASSQEGYEGRDAFF.

The chain joins TRBV6-5 to TRBJ2-3; a weak D match, TRBD1 (5 bases). Trimming took 4 bases from V and 2 from J, leaving 13 bases between them. The CDR3 has 15 residues. Germline V gene data show CDR1 as MNHEY and CDR2 as SVGAGI. In DNA, the CDR3 is TGTGCCAGCAGTTCCCGATCGACAGTCACAGATACGCAGTATTTT. Encoded protein: CASSSRSTVTDTQYF.

This sequence joins TRBV28 and TRBJ2-4; D could derive from TRBD1 or TRBD2 (5 bases each). V lost 2 bases, J lost 13 bases, and 12 bases lay in between. The CDR3 consists of 12 residues. Per germline, CDR1 MDHEN and CDR2 SYDVKM. The CDR3 protein is CASSLRLGEQYF. CDR3 in DNA: TGTGCCAGCAGTTTACGGCTGGGGGAGCAGTACTTC.

CDR3 bases: TGTGCCAGCAGCCGTGGACCGGGACAGGGCACCTACAATGAGCAGTTCTTC. It is translated as CASSRGPGQGTYNEQFF. The V gene is TRBV5-6, the J gene TRBJ2-1; 9 bases are shared with TRBD1. The CDR3 is made up of 17 amino acids. Germline V CDR1 and CDR2: SGHDT, YYEEEE. V gave up 4 bases and J gave up 2 bases; unmatched junction bases: 10.